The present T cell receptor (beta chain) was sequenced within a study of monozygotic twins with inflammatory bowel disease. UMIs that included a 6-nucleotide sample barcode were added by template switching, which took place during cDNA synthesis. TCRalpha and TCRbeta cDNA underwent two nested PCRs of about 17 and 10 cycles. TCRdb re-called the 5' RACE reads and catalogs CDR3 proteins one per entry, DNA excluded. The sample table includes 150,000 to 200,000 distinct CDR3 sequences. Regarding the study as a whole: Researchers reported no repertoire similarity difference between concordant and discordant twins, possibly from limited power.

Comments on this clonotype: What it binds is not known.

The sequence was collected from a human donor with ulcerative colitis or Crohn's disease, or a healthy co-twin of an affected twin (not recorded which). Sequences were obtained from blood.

This CDR3 reads CASSLRPWGISLEKLFF. The rearrangement links TRBV11-2 to TRBJ1-4; there is no DNA to check the TCRdb D call of TRBD1. Germline loops: CDR1 SGHAT, CDR2 FQNNGV. The CDR3 is 17 residues long.